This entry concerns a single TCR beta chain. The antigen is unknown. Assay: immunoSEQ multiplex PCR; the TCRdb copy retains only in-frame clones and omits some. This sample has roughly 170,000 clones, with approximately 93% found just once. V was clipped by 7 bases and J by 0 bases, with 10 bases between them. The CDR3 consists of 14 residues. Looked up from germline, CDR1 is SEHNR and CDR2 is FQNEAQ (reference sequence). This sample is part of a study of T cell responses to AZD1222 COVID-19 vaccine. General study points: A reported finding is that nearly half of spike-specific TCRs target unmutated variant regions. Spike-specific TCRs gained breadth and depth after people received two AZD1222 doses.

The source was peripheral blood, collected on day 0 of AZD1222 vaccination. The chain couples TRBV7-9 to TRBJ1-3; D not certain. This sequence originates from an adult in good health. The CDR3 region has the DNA TGTGCCAGCATGGACTTCCGCTCTGGAAACACCATATATTTT. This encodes CASMDFRSGNTIYF.